The 14 T cell receptor beta chains reported below all come from one sample, sequenced in a study of T cell responses to AZD1222 COVID-19 vaccine. Produced via immunoSEQ multiplex PCR; TCRdb's table is partial and in-frame only. The table has some 120,000 clones, about 93% seen once. This specimen was peripheral blood, taken on day 0 of AZD1222 vaccination. The receptors derive from an adult in good health.

This chain joins TRBV2 and TRBJ2-4; D might be TRBD1 (5 bases). Trimming left V 2 bases short and J 0 bases short, with 8 bases between. The germline gives CDR1 SNHLY, CDR2 FYNNEI. This CDR3 contains 15 residues. CDR3 in amino acids: CASSEIGEAKNIQYF. The CDR3 DNA follows: TGTGCCAGCAGTGAAATAGGGGAAGCCAAAAACATTCAGTACTTC.

This sequence joins TRBV28 and TRBJ2-1; possible D gene TRBD2, 6 bases. This CDR3 is 16 amino acids long. The V gene lost 7 bases and the J gene lost 2 bases, with 18 bases spanning the gap. Germline CDR1 MDHEN, CDR2 SYDVKM. The CDR3 coding sequence is TGTGCCAGCAATCCCGGGGGTAGCGGCACCTACAATGAGCAGTTCTTC. This translates into CASNPGGSGTYNEQFF.

The chain has TRBV30 and TRBJ1-5; possibly TRBD1 for D (6 bases). The V gene's germline CDR1 is GTSNPN and CDR2 SVGIG (reference sequence). V gave up 6 bases and J gave up 0 bases, with 18 bases separating them. The CDR3 is 16 amino acids. CDR3 DNA: TGTGCCTGCCGGGTGGGGGGCCTCTATAGCAATCAGCCCCAGCATTTT. Amino acid sequence: CACRVGGLYSNQPQHF.

This clone showed up just once. The chain recombines TRBV29-1 with TRBJ2-7; 8 bases line up with TRBD2. This CDR3 spans 13 amino acids. V lost 5 bases, J lost 3 bases, and 6 bases stayed unmatched. CDR1 SQVTM and CDR2 ANQGSEA come from the germline V gene. The CDR3 DNA reads as TGCAGCGTTCTTGGCGGGAGGTTCTACGAGCAGTACTTC. It is translated as CSVLGGRFYEQYF.

The V gene is TRBV20-1, the J gene TRBJ1-1, with D maybe TRBD1 (5 bases). The CDR3 sequence is 11 residues long. Germline CDR1 is DFQATT and CDR2 is SNEGSKA (reference sequence). Deletions cut 7 bases from V and 5 bases from J, with 11 bases between. CDR3 sequence (DNA): TGCAGTGTTCCGACAGATACTGAAGCTTTCTTT. This encodes CSVPTDTEAFF.

This chain joins TRBV28 and TRBJ1-5, with D unresolved. The CDR3 spans 12 residues. V lost 4 bases and J 3 bases, leaving 4 bases between the germline ends. In germline, CDR1 is MDHEN, CDR2 SYDVKM. The CDR3 DNA follows: TGTGCCAGCAGTTGGCTCAATCAGCCCCAGCATTTT. Translating gives CASSWLNQPQHF.

V is TRBV18 and J is TRBJ2-1; 7 nucleotides align to TRBD2. V lost 0 bases and J lost 0; bases outside the gene matches: 5. The CDR3 is made up of 17 amino acids. The germline CDR1 and CDR2 sequences are KGHSH and LQKENI. CDR3 coding DNA: TGTGCCAGCTCACCACCTGCTAGCGGTAGCTCCTACAATGAGCAGTTCTTC. Protein product: CASSPPASGSSYNEQFF.

The CDR3 DNA follows: TGTGCCAGCAGTCCAGGGACAGGGGGATCTCGGGCGAAAAACATTCAGTACTTC. Protein sequence: CASSPGTGGSRAKNIQYF. The gene calls are TRBV27 and TRBJ2-4; 11 bases align to TRBD1. The CDR3 is made up of 18 amino acids. CDR1 and CDR2 (germline): MNHEY, SMNVEV (reference sequence). J was trimmed by 4 bases and V by 5 bases; bases with no gene match: 13.

The chain combines TRBV10-3 with TRBJ1-2; TRBD1 aligns across 7 bases. CDR3 length: 14 amino acids. Germline-derived CDR1 and CDR2 are ENHRY and SYGVKD. V was pared by 3 bases and J by 4 bases, with 5 bases of the junction left unmatched. The CDR3 region has the DNA TGTGCCATCAGTGACCGGGACAGAGGCTATGGCTACACCTTC. Its protein is CAISDRDRGYGYTF.

CDR3: CASSLSLAGGFNEQFF. The DNA of the CDR3 is TGTGCCAGCTCACTATCCCTAGCGGGAGGCTTCAATGAGCAGTTCTTC. The V call is TRBV18, the J call TRBJ2-1; 11 positions agree with TRBD2. Germline lookup yields CDR1 KGHSH and CDR2 LQKENI. There are 16 residues in the CDR3. With V trimmed by 4 bases and J by 6 bases, 8 bases remained unmatched.

V is TRBV27 and J is TRBJ1-1; no clear D gene. V was clipped by 4 bases and J by 4 bases, with 10 bases between them. Germline CDR1 and CDR2: MNHEY and SMNVEV (reference sequence). This CDR3 has 13 amino acids. CDR3 in amino acids: CASSWAPGTEAFF. The CDR3, as DNA: TGTGCCAGCAGTTGGGCCCCAGGCACTGAAGCTTTCTTT.

The chain joins TRBV29-1 to TRBJ1-1; D perhaps matches TRBD1 (5 bases). The CDR3 covers 16 residues. Germline V gene sequence: CDR1 SQVTM, CDR2 ANQGSEA. V lost 7 bases and J 1 base, leaving 22 bases between the germline ends. CDR3 nucleotides: TGCAGCGCCCAGCGCTATGAGTGGGGACCGAACACTGAAGCTTTCTTT. Protein product: CSAQRYEWGPNTEAFF.

On this clone itself: Within the sample, other DNA sequences also encode this same CDR3. This chain joins TRBV19 and TRBJ1-1; unclear D gene. Looked up from germline, CDR1 is LNHDA and CDR2 is SQIVND (reference sequence). V was trimmed by 1 base and J by 1 base, leaving 4 bases between them. This CDR3 contains 13 residues. CDR3 amino acids: CASSIGGNTEAFF. In DNA form, the CDR3 reads TGTGCCAGTAGTATAGGAGGGAACACTGAAGCTTTCTTT.

The chain is built from TRBV19 and TRBJ2-1; tentative D call: TRBD2 (5 bases). Trimming took 3 bases from V and 9 from J, leaving 18 bases between them. This CDR3 is built from 15 residues. The germline V gene has CDR1 LNHDA and CDR2 SQIVND (reference sequence). The CDR3 sequence: CASSITRLVWGEQFF. The CDR3 coding sequence is TGTGCCAGTAGTATTACTAGGTTGGTGTGGGGTGAGCAGTTCTTC.